One and the same sample provided the 11 T cell receptor beta chains below, sequenced in a study of shared clonotypes between healthy human individuals. As defined, naive CD8 cells were CD45RO-negative and positively selected for CCR7, with terminally differentiated effector memory CD45RA+ cells excluded. Generated by immunoSEQ multiplex PCR, the TCRdb table keeps only in-frame clones and is missing some. This sample has approximately 2,200,000 clones, with approximately 94% found just once. Sequencing was carried out using naive CD8+ T cells from PBMCs. The receptors originated from a man aged 18 to 29 in good health. Some clones in this sample may be carry-over from other donors' samples.

V gene TRBV15 combines with J gene TRBJ2-2; D is ambiguous. V dropped 3 bases and J dropped 5 bases, with 19 bases sitting between them. CDR1 is LNHNV, CDR2 YYDKDF, per germline (reference sequence). The length of the CDR3 is 17 residues. In DNA form, the CDR3 reads TGTGCCACCAGCAGGGATTACGTCACCCTGAGGACCGGGGAGCTGTTTTTT. It encodes CATSRDYVTLRTGELFF. Full variable domain (remainder filled in from reference TRBV15 and TRBJ2-2): DAMVIQNPRYQVTQFGKPVTLSCSQTLNHNVMYWYQQKSSQAPKLLFHYYDKDFNNEADTPDNFQSRRPNTSFCFLDIRSPGLGDTAMYLCATSRDYVTLRTGELFFGEGSRLTVL.

The gene calls are TRBV7-9 and TRBJ2-7, with D maybe TRBD2 (5 bases). Looked up from germline, CDR1 is SEHNR and CDR2 is FQNEAQ (reference sequence). The CDR3 sequence is 15 residues long. V shed 1 base and J shed 2 bases, with 12 bases lying between them. The CDR3 here is CASSLVSKGAYEQYF. Here the CDR3 DNA reads TGTGCCAGCAGCTTAGTTTCTAAGGGAGCCTACGAGCAGTACTTC.

The chain couples TRBV10-3 to TRBJ1-2; tentatively, D is TRBD1 (6 bases). Germline V gene sequence: CDR1 ENHRY, CDR2 SYGVKD. Trimming removed 3 bases at V and 6 bases at J, with 11 bases between. The CDR3 length is 13 residues. The DNA for the CDR3 is TGTGCCATCAGTGACGGGGGGGCAAATGGCTACACCTTC. Translating it yields CAISDGGANGYTF.

In this sample, this clone turned up once. The chain joins TRBV2 to TRBJ1-1, with a tentative D call TRBD1 (6 bases). CDR3 length: 15 residues. The germline CDR1 and CDR2 sequences are SNHLY and FYNNEI. Trimming shortened V by 5 bases and J by 3 bases, and 16 bases separated the two germline ends. CDR3 nucleotides: TGTGCCAGCAGTAAATGGGGGGCCACGGACACTGAAGCTTTCTTT. It is translated as CASSKWGATDTEAFF.

For this clone: The sample carries other DNA sequences with the same CDR3. The chain recombines TRBV9 with TRBJ2-1, with TRBD2 identical over 11 bases. J lost 6 bases, V lost 4 bases, and 3 bases had no gene match. CDR1 is SGDLS and CDR2 is YYNGEE in the germline V gene. This CDR3 has 14 residues. For the CDR3, the DNA is TGTGCCAGCAGCCCAGGACTAGCGGGCAATGAGCAGTTCTTC. It codes for CASSPGLAGNEQFF. Together with reference TRBV9 and TRBJ2-1, the CDR3 gives the full variable domain: DSGVTQTPKHLITATGQRVTLRCSPRSGDLSVYWYQQSLDQGLQFLIQYYNGEERAKGNILERFSAQQFPDLHSELNLSSLELGDSALYFCASSPGLAGNEQFFGPGTRLTVL.

About this clone: The same CDR3 also results from other DNA sequences found in this sample. This chain connects TRBV10-3 to TRBJ1-2; D uncertain. The CDR3 spans 12 residues. Trimming removed 3 bases at V and 1 base at J, with 3 bases between. Germline lookup yields CDR1 ENHRY and CDR2 SYGVKD. The CDR3 DNA sequence: TGTGCCATCAGTGACAGTAACTATGGCTACACCTTC. This codes for CAISDSNYGYTF.

V and J are TRBV7-2 and TRBJ2-7; D remains ambiguous. The germline CDR1 and CDR2 sequences are SGHTA and FQGNSA. This CDR3 has 13 amino acids. V shed 3 bases and J shed 3 bases, with 9 bases lying between them. In DNA, the CDR3 is TGTGCCAGCAGCTTTGGGCTAGTCTACGAGCAGTACTTC. The encoded protein is CASSFGLVYEQYF.

The V gene is TRBV11-2, the J gene TRBJ2-5; possibly TRBD1 or TRBD2 for D (5 bases each). Trimming removed 0 bases at V and 6 bases at J, with 17 bases between. Germline V gives CDR1 SGHAT, CDR2 FQNNGV. The CDR3 loop spans 16 amino acids. The CDR3 protein is CASSLDRRAPGQTQYF. The CDR3 DNA follows: TGTGCCAGCAGCTTAGATCGGCGGGCCCCAGGGCAGACCCAGTACTTC.

The chain joins TRBV27 to TRBJ1-1, with D possibly matching TRBD1 (6 bases). The CDR3 has 15 residues. The V gene lost 6 bases and the J gene lost 1 base, with 15 bases spanning the gap. Germline lookup yields CDR1 MNHEY and CDR2 SMNVEV (reference sequence). This chain's CDR3 is CASSQVGGENTEAFF. CDR3 DNA sequence: TGTGCCAGCAGCCAAGTAGGGGGGGAGAACACTGAAGCTTTCTTT.

By share, this clone ranks as medium-sized (0.01 to 0.1%). The sample holds other DNA sequences that translate to the same CDR3. The V call is TRBV7-9, the J call TRBJ2-7; TRBD1 is a possible D gene (6 bases). From germline, CDR1 is SEHNR and CDR2 FQNEAQ (reference sequence). This CDR3 contains 12 residues. V lost 4 bases and J 4 bases, leaving 8 bases between the germline ends. The chain's CDR3 is CASSSGQYEQYF. In DNA, the CDR3 is TGTGCCAGCAGCTCCGGACAGTACGAGCAGTACTTC.

V is TRBV2 and J is TRBJ2-3; D is unclear. The germline gives CDR1 SNHLY, CDR2 FYNNEI. This CDR3 has 16 residues. Trimming removed 1 base at V and 2 bases at J, with 13 bases between. This CDR3 is CASSEGLQFFTDTQYF. CDR3 DNA sequence: TGTGCCAGCAGTGAAGGGTTACAGTTCTTCACAGATACGCAGTATTTT.